Listed below are T cell receptor beta chains from one sample, sequenced in a study of blood T cells in healthy people across ages. Using its own MiXCR run on the 5' RACE reads, TCRdb lists one record per CDR3 protein. The sample yields 1.2 million to 1.5 million distinct CDR3 sequences, almost 60% seen once. The specimen sequenced was blood. Every receptor here comes from a man younger than 35 in good health. Each CDR3 is given with its conserved first and last residue. The order of the fields is CDR3 DNA, CDR3 protein, J gene, V gene, clone size, D gene. D genes are given only for firm matches. Clone size is stated in some rows and not others, as once, few, many or a class when expanded.

DNA: TGTGCCATCAGCTTCAAAGGGTACGAGCAGTACTTC; CDR3: CAISFKGYEQYF; J: TRBJ2-7; V: TRBV13; size: NA; D: NA
DNA: TGCAGCGTTGCGGACAGAAGCGACTATGGCTACACCTTC; CDR3: CSVADRSDYGYTF; J: TRBJ1-2; V: TRBV29-1; size: NA; D: NA
DNA: TGTGCCATCAGTGAGGGGGGTCAGTGGGCCCAAGAGACCCAGTACTTC; CDR3: CAISEGGQWAQETQYF; J: TRBJ2-5; V: TRBV10-3; size: NA; D: NA
DNA: TGTGCCAGCAGGCTCCCTTCGACATCGGTTTGCGGCCATGAGCAGTTCTTC; CDR3: CASRLPSTSVCGHEQFF; J: TRBJ2-1; V: TRBV6-8; size: NA; D: NA
DNA: TGTGCCAGCAGTTTTTATGACTTCGAAGAGACCCAGTACTTC; CDR3: CASSFYDFEETQYF; J: TRBJ2-5; V: TRBV12-3/TRBV12-4; size: NA; D: NA
DNA: TGTGCCAGCAGCGAAGCGTGGACAGAGATCTACGAGCAGTACTTC; CDR3: CASSEAWTEIYEQYF; J: TRBJ2-7; V: TRBV4-2; size: few; D: NA
DNA: TGCAGTACTGACTCGACAGGAAGCGAGCAGTACTTC; CDR3: CSTDSTGSEQYF; J: TRBJ2-7; V: TRBV20-1; size: NA; D: NA
DNA: TGTGCCATCCGGAATCGGCCGGAAGAGACCCAGTACTTC; CDR3: CAIRNRPEETQYF; J: TRBJ2-5; V: TRBV6-2/TRBV6-3; size: NA; D: NA
DNA: TGTGCCAGCAGTTCTTACCCTCAGGGCGCTGAAGCTTTCTTT; CDR3: CASSSYPQGAEAFF; J: TRBJ1-1; V: TRBV27; size: NA; D: NA
DNA: TGTGCCAGCAGTTTAGGCAGGCAAATGCATTCGCCCCAGCATTTT; CDR3: CASSLGRQMHSPQHF; J: TRBJ1-5; V: TRBV12-3/TRBV12-4; size: NA; D: NA
DNA: TGTGCCAGCAGTGATTTGGGGAGTCCAGAGCAGTTCTTC; CDR3: CASSDLGSPEQFF; J: TRBJ2-1; V: TRBV25-1; size: NA; D: NA
DNA: TGTGCCAGCAGTAAGGGACAGGAGGCAGATACGCAGTATTTT; CDR3: CASSKGQEADTQYF; J: TRBJ2-3; V: TRBV12-3/TRBV12-4; size: once; D: TRBD1
DNA: TGTGCCAGCAGCGTAGGAGGACCCGCACGGGATACGCAGTATTTT; CDR3: CASSVGGPARDTQYF; J: TRBJ2-3; V: TRBV9; size: NA; D: NA